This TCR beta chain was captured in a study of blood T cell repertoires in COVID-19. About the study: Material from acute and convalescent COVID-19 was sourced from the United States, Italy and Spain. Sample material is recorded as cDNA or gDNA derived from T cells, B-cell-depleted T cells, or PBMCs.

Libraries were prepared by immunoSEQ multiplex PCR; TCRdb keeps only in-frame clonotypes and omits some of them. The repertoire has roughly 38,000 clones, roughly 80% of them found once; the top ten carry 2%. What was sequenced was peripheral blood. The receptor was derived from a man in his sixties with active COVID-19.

Written as DNA, the CDR3 is TGTGCCAGCAGTAGAGCTGGGCCGGCGCGTTCACCCCTCCACTTT. Its translation: CASSRAGPARSPLHF. The V gene is TRBV6-5, the J gene TRBJ1-6; unclear D gene. From germline, CDR1 is MNHEY and CDR2 SVGAGI. The CDR3 runs 15 residues. V dropped 5 bases and J dropped 9 bases, with 17 bases sitting between them.